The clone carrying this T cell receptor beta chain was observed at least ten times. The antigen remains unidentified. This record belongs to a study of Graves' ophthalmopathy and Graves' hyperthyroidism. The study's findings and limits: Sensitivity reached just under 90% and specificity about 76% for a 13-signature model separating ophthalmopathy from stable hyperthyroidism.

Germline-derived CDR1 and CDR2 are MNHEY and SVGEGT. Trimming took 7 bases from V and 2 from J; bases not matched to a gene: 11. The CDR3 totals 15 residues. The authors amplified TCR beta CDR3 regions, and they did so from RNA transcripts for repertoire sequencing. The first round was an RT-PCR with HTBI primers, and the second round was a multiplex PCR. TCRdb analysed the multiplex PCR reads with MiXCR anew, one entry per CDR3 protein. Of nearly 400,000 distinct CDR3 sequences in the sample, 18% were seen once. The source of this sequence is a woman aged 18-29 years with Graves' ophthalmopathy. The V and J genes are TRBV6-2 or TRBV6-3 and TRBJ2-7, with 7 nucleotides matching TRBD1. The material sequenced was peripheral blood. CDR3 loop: CASTVSDRRAYEQYF. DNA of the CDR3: TGTGCCAGCACCGTTTCGGACAGGAGAGCCTACGAGCAGTACTTC.